This T cell receptor (beta chain) was retrieved from a study of cytomegalovirus exposure and HLA in healthy donors. Regarding the study as a whole: In all likelihood, a cluster of highly shared sequence variants was a sequencing artifact.

About this clone itself: Its antigen remains unidentified.

In the PCR, 60 Vbeta and 13 Jbeta primers were used. Measured with immunoSEQ multiplex PCR; TCRdb has only the in-frame clones, and not every one. Counted here are some 200,000 clones, about 77% occurring once; the ten biggest clones make up about 2.8%. There are 13 residues in the CDR3. CDR1 is MNHEY and CDR2 is SVGAGI in the germline V gene. Trimming left V 7 bases short and J 5 bases short, with 14 bases between. What was sequenced was PBMCs. This TCR derives from a woman under 40 in good health and CMV-seronegative. The genes are TRBV6-5 and TRBJ1-2, with D tentatively TRBD1 (6 bases). The CDR3 region has the DNA TGTGCCAGCACTAAACAGGGACGGTATGGCTACACCTTC. As protein: CASTKQGRYGYTF.